One sample yielded the 9 T cell receptor beta chains listed below, sequenced in a study of shared clonotypes between healthy human individuals. Assay: immunoSEQ multiplex PCR; the TCRdb copy retains only in-frame clones and omits some. This sample has 950,000 to 1,100,000 clones, with 65% to 80% found just once. Source material: memory CD4+ T cells sorted from blood. Subset: CD45RA-negative fraction. These receptor sequences come from a man between 18 and 29 years old in good health.

Notes on this clone: The sample carries other DNA sequences with the same CDR3. The J gene is TRBJ1-5, the V gene TRBV19; D possibly corresponds to TRBD1 (6 bases). Germline lookup yields CDR1 LNHDA and CDR2 SQIVND (reference sequence). The CDR3 loop spans 14 amino acids. V dropped 7 bases and J dropped 3 bases, with 13 bases sitting between them. The DNA for the CDR3 is TGTGCCAGTAAATCGGCAGGGGACAATCAGCCCCAGCATTTT. Its protein is CASKSAGDNQPQHF.

The chain has TRBV7-8 and TRBJ2-5; no clear D gene. The CDR3 length is 13 residues. V lost 4 bases, J lost 4 bases, and 10 bases lay in between. Germline V CDR1 and CDR2: SGHVS, FQNEAQ. CDR3 in amino acids: CASSYVRGETQYF. Here the CDR3 DNA reads TGTGCCAGCAGCTATGTCCGTGGAGAGACCCAGTACTTC.

This clone was seen a few times. J is TRBJ2-5 and V is TRBV19, with D uncertain. CDR3 length equals 14 residues. V was trimmed by 3 bases and J by 2 bases, leaving 10 bases between them. Germline CDR1 and CDR2: LNHDA and SQIVND (reference sequence). CDR3 coding DNA: TGTGCCAGTAGTATGAAGGCATTTCAAGAGACCCAGTACTTC. Translation: CASSMKAFQETQYF.

The chain employs TRBV5-1 and TRBJ2-3; D is unclear. Trimming took off 2 bases at V and 2 bases at J, with 9 bases between the two ends. The CDR3 is 14 amino acids. Germline values: CDR1 SGHRS, CDR2 YFSETQ. The CDR3 region has the DNA TGCGCCAGCAGCTTCTGGGAAGACACAGATACGCAGTATTTT. Translated, it gives CASSFWEDTDTQYF.

This chain joins TRBV21-1 and TRBJ2-3; the D segment call TRBD2 is taken from the table without a DNA check. TRBV21-1 is a recognized pseudogene. This CDR3 spans 17 amino acids. As DNA, the CDR3 is TGTGCCAGCAGCAAAGGGCCAGCGGGGAGCAACACAGATACGCAGTATTTT. Its translation: CASSKGPAGSNTDTQYF.

In this sample, this clone turned up once. This chain connects TRBV18 to TRBJ1-5; TRBD1 agrees at 7 bases. The CDR3 consists of 15 residues. Unmatched junction bases numbered 5, after V lost 2 bases and J lost 4 bases. Germline V gene data show CDR1 as KGHSH and CDR2 as LQKENI. The CDR3 nucleotides are TGTGCCAGCTCACCAGGACAGGCAGAGAATCAGCCCCAGCATTTT. This sequence encodes CASSPGQAENQPQHF.

In its sample, this clone was seen a few times. V is TRBV5-6 and J is TRBJ1-1; no definite D call. Germline assignment: CDR1 SGHDT and CDR2 YYEEEE. CDR3 length: 15 amino acids. V shed 1 base and J shed 2 bases, with 12 bases lying between them. The CDR3 DNA follows: TGTGCCAGCAGCTTGTGGGTCTCTACTAACACTGAAGCTTTCTTT. It translates to CASSLWVSTNTEAFF.

This rearrangement joins TRBV6-6 to TRBJ2-1; TRBD2 might be the D (5 bases). Germline V gene sequence: CDR1 MNHNY, CDR2 SVGAGI (reference sequence). CDR3 length: 15 residues. V shed 7 bases and J shed 4 bases, with 17 bases lying between them. CDR3 sequence reads: CASKVGSGKYNEQFF. In DNA form, the CDR3 reads TGTGCCAGCAAAGTTGGGAGCGGTAAATACAATGAGCAGTTCTTC.

The chain combines TRBV10-2 with TRBJ2-7; the D is unclear. The CDR3 covers 14 residues. Trimming removed 3 bases from V and 5 bases from J, with 14 bases in between. Germline V gene lookup returns CDR1 WSHSY and CDR2 SAAADI. The DNA of the CDR3 is TGCGCCAGCAGTGAACCCTCTCGGCAGGACGAGCAGTACTTC. Protein sequence: CASSEPSRQDEQYF.